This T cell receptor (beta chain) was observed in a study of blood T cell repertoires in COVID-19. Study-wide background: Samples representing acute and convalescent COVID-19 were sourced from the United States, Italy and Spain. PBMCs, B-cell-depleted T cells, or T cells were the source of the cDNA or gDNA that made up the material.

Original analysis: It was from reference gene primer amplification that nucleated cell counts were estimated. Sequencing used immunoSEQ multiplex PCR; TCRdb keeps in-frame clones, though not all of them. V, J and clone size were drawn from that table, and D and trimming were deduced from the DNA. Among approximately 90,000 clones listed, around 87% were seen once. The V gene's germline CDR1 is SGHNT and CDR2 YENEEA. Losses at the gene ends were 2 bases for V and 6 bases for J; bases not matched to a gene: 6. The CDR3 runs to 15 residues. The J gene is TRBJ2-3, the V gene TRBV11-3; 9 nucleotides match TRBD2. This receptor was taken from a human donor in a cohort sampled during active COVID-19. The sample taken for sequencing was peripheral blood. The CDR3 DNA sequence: TGTGCCAGCAGCTTACGCGGGGGGGCATTGGATACGCAGTATTTT. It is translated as CASSLRGGALDTQYF.